Listed here are 18 T cell receptor beta chains from one sample, sequenced in a study of T cell responses to AZD1222 COVID-19 vaccine. Assay used: immunoSEQ multiplex PCR; TCRdb lists only in-frame clones, some missing. The sample has some 140,000 clones, 92% seen once; the top ten hold 1.5% to 2%. The sequenced sample was peripheral blood, obtained on day 0 of AZD1222 vaccination. The source of these receptors is an adult in good health.

Regarding this clone: The junction departs from germline at one end; a sequencing error may be responsible. CDR3 bases: TGCTCAGCTACCCGGGATCCCTCCTACAATGAGCAGTTCTTC. This gives the protein CSATRDPSYNEQFF. V and J are TRBV5-4 and TRBJ2-1, with D perhaps matching TRBD2 (5 bases). CDR1 is SGHNT and CDR2 is YYREEE in the germline V gene (reference sequence). This CDR3 region has 14 residues.

This rearrangement joins TRBV5-6 to TRBJ2-2; D is unclear. The V gene lost 4 bases and the J gene lost 1 base, with 5 bases spanning the gap. Germline V lookup: CDR1 SGHDT, CDR2 YYEEEE. The CDR3 totals 13 residues. The CDR3 loop is CASSEMNTGELFF. In DNA, the CDR3 is TGTGCCAGCAGCGAGATGAACACCGGGGAGCTGTTTTTT.

Concerning this clone: Other DNA sequences in the same sample also yield this CDR3. J is TRBJ1-2 and V is TRBV24-1; no reliable D call. Germline V lookup: CDR1 KGHDR, CDR2 SFDVKD. The CDR3 totals 13 residues. The V end lost 5 bases, the J end lost 1 base, and 7 bases lay between the germline ends. CDR3 region: CATSGGSNYGYTF. DNA for the CDR3: TGTGCCACCAGTGGTGGGAGTAACTATGGCTACACCTTC.

This clone was detected a few times. The chain links TRBV4-1 to TRBJ1-6; tentatively, D is TRBD1 (6 bases). This CDR3 region has 12 residues. Per germline, CDR1 MGHRA and CDR2 YSYEKL. V lost 4 bases and J lost 15, with 13 bases in between. The CDR3 DNA sequence: TGCGCCAGCAGCCGGCAACAGGGTCTCCTCCACTTT. This codes for CASSRQQGLLHF.

The chain links TRBV10-3 to TRBJ2-7, with 7 bases aligning to TRBD1. Germline CDR1 ENHRY, CDR2 SYGVKD. J gave up 3 bases and V 4 bases, and 9 bases lay outside the gene matches. The CDR3 sequence is 15 residues long. The CDR3 protein is CAISGTGTGLYEQYF. The CDR3 bases are TGTGCCATCAGTGGGACAGGCACAGGGCTCTACGAGCAGTACTTC.

The chain couples TRBV10-3 to TRBJ1-3; D gene ambiguous. Between the trimmed V and J ends, which lost 1 base and 3 bases, there was a span of 13 bases. The CDR3 is 16 residues long. Per germline, CDR1 ENHRY and CDR2 SYGVKD. CDR3 sequence: CAISEWGNSVGNTIYF. CDR3 in DNA: TGTGCCATCAGTGAGTGGGGTAACAGCGTTGGAAACACCATATATTTT.

J is TRBJ2-3 and V is TRBV5-1; 7 nucleotides line up with TRBD1. CDR1 is SGHRS and CDR2 is YFSETQ in the germline V gene. This CDR3 region has 14 residues. V trimming: 2 bases; J trimming: 7 bases; junction bases outside the gene matches: 7. CDR3 DNA sequence: TGCGCCAGCAGCTTTGACAGGGTAGCAAATACGCAGTATTTT. Translation gives CASSFDRVANTQYF.

The rearrangement uses TRBV4-3 and TRBJ1-1; tentative D call: TRBD1 (6 bases). Germline values: CDR1 LGHNA, CDR2 YSLEER. V lost 2 bases to trimming and J lost 8 bases, with 18 bases between them. This CDR3 region has 15 residues. This CDR3 is CASSQTIQGAREAFF. As DNA, the CDR3 is TGCGCCAGCAGCCAAACAATACAGGGAGCCCGCGAAGCTTTCTTT.

Only one count was recorded for this clone. The chain carries TRBV25-1 and TRBJ1-1; 8 nucleotides agree with TRBD1. This CDR3 contains 14 residues. Germline CDR1 MGHDK, CDR2 SYGVNS. With V trimmed by 5 bases and J by 7 bases, 9 bases remained unmatched. CDR3 region: CASSPSGGAGEAFF. In DNA form, the CDR3 reads TGTGCCAGCAGTCCCTCAGGGGGCGCGGGTGAAGCTTTCTTT.

J is TRBJ2-7 and V is TRBV27, with D perhaps given as TRBD1 or TRBD2 (6 bases each). V was clipped by 2 bases and J by 0 bases, with 11 bases between them. CDR1 is MNHEY and CDR2 is SMNVEV in the germline V gene (reference sequence). The CDR3 sequence is 15 residues long. CDR3 loop: CASSLAGHNSYEQYF. CDR3 nucleotide sequence: TGTGCCAGCAGTTTAGCGGGACACAACTCCTACGAGCAGTACTTC.

V gene TRBV11-2 combines with J gene TRBJ1-6; 9 bases are shared with TRBD1. With V trimmed by 5 bases and J by 10 bases, 21 bases remained unmatched. CDR1 and CDR2 (germline): SGHAT, FQNNGV. The CDR3 covers 19 residues. The CDR3 nucleotides are TGTGCCAGCAGCCCGGACAGGGGTTCGAGCTTCACCTTTAACTCACCCCTCCACTTT. As protein: CASSPDRGSSFTFNSPLHF.

The genes are TRBV7-9 and TRBJ2-1, with D uncertain. CDR3 length: 11 residues. Per germline, CDR1 SEHNR and CDR2 FQNEAQ (reference sequence). V lost 1 base and J 6 bases, leaving 1 base between the germline ends. The CDR3 nucleotides are TGTGCCAGCAGCTTAGTCAATGAGCAGTTCTTC. The encoded protein is CASSLVNEQFF.

The genes are TRBV6-2 or TRBV6-3 and TRBJ2-3; D uncertain. The CDR3 extends over 15 amino acids. Trimming left V 2 bases short and J 1 base short, with 10 bases between. Germline CDR1 MNHEY, CDR2 SVGEGT. CDR3 sequence reads: CASSYASLGTDTQYF. The DNA for the CDR3 is TGTGCCAGCAGTTACGCCAGTCTTGGCACAGATACGCAGTATTTT.

The V and J genes are TRBV3-1 (or the pseudogene TRBV3-2) and TRBJ2-1; 9 bases match TRBD2. Unmatched junction bases numbered 12, after V lost 0 bases and J lost 6 bases. The germline gives CDR1 LGHDT, CDR2 YNNKEL (reference sequence). This CDR3 is 18 amino acids long. Here the CDR3 DNA reads TGTGCCAGCAGCCAAGACTATGGGCCCGCGGGGGGGCGCAATGAGCAGTTCTTC. Translation gives CASSQDYGPAGGRNEQFF.

This clone came up once. V is TRBV5-6 and J is TRBJ1-1, with D unclear. From germline, CDR1 is SGHDT and CDR2 YYEEEE. The CDR3 is 14 amino acids. Trimming removed 4 bases from V and 0 bases from J, with 10 bases in between. CDR3 amino acids: CASSPLTVNTEAFF. In nucleotides, the CDR3 is TGTGCCAGCAGCCCCCTGACGGTGAACACTGAAGCTTTCTTT.

V is TRBV19 and J is TRBJ2-7; TRBD1 matches 11 bases. CDR3 length equals 15 residues. The trim removed 10 bases at V and 4 bases at J, leaving 12 bases unmatched. Germline V gene sequence: CDR1 LNHDA, CDR2 SQIVND (reference sequence). The CDR3 nucleotides are TGTGCCACGAAACTTGGACAGGGGGCGTTGTACGAGCAGTACTTC. Its protein is CATKLGQGALYEQYF.

The chain joins TRBV7-9 to TRBJ1-2, with TRBD1 as a possible D gene (6 bases). V was clipped by 3 bases and J by 0 bases, with 11 bases between them. The CDR3 is 15 residues long. Germline-derived CDR1 and CDR2 are SEHNR and FQNEAQ (reference sequence). For the CDR3, the DNA is TGTGCCAGCAGCTTTTGGGACAAAGCTAACTATGGCTACACCTTC. This codes for CASSFWDKANYGYTF.

J is TRBJ1-2 and V is TRBV7-8; 7 bases are a match to TRBD1. The V gene's germline CDR1 is SGHVS and CDR2 FQNEAQ. Germline trimming cut 3 bases from V and 4 bases from J; bases unmatched to any gene: 14. CDR3 length: 17 amino acids. Here the CDR3 reads CASSFVSTGTELYGYTF. For the CDR3, the DNA is TGTGCCAGCAGCTTCGTGTCGACCGGGACAGAGCTCTATGGCTACACCTTC.